This T cell receptor (beta chain) is drawn from a study of PD-L1 blockade in urothelial cancer. Study at large: Blood was subjected to analysis at 3 weeks (second dose) and 6 weeks following treatment start. Study outcomes and limitations: Pretreatment clonality of the blood TCR repertoire below the median was predictive of superior survival.

This CDR3 has 14 residues. Time point in this sample: pretreatment peripheral blood. Locally advanced or metastatic urothelial carcinoma affected all patients. A remark on this clone: What it binds is not known.

Spiked synthetic TCR analogs estimated absolute template abundance per PCR. Repertoires were generated with immunoSEQ multiplex PCR, while TCRdb's copy carries only in-frame clones and drops some. The sample lists fewer than 85,000 clones, roughly 84% seen once, with about a tenth in the top ten. V is TRBV21-1 and J is TRBJ2-7; no check of the table's D call, TRBD1, against the DNA was made. TRBV21-1 constitutes a pseudogene. Source: PBMCs, taken around atezolizumab (anti-PD-L1) treatment. This TCR was sampled from a woman in her 70s with urothelial cancer. CDR3 loop: CASSRDRSSYEQYF. The CDR3 nucleotides read TGTGCCAGCAGCCGGGACAGGAGCTCCTACGAGCAGTACTTC.